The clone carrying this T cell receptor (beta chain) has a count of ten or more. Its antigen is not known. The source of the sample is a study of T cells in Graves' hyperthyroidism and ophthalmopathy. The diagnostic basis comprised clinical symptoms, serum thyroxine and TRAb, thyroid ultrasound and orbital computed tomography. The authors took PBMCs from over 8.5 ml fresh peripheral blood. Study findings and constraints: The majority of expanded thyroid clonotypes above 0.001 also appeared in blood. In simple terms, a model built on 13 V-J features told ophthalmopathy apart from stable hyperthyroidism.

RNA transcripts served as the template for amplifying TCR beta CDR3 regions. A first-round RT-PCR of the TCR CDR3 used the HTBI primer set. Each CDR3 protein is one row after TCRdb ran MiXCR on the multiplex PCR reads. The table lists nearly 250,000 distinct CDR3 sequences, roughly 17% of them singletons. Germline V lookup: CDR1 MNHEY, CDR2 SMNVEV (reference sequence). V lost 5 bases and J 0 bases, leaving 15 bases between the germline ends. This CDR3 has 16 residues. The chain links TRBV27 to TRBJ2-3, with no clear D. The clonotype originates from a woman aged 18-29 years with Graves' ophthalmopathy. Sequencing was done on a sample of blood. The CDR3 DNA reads TGTGCCAGCAGTGACGCAGAGACCTCTAGCACAGATACGCAGTATTTT. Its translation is CASSDAETSSTDTQYF.